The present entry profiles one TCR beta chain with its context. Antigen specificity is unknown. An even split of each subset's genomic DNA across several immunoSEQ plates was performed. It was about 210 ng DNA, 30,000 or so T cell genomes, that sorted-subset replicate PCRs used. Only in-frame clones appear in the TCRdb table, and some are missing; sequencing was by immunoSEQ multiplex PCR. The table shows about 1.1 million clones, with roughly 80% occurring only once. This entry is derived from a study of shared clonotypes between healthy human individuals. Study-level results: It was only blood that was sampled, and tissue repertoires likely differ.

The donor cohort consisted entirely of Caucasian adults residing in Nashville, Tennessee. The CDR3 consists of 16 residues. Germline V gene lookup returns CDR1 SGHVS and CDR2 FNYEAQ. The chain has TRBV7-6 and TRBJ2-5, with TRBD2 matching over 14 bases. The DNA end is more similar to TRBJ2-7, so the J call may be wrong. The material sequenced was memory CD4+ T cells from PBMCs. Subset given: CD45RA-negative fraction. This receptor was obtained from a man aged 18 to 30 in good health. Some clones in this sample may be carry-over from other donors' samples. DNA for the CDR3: TGTGCCAGCAGCCCGGGACTAGCGGGAGACTCCTACGAGCAGTACTTC. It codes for CASSPGLAGDSYEQYF.